In this sample, the clone carrying this T cell receptor beta chain turned up a few times. The antigen is unknown. The data originate from a study of early T cells in non-severe SARS-CoV-2 infection. About the study: The sequenced material was bulk RNA from unsorted whole blood, and its chains were unpaired. Study conclusions and caveats: In VDJdb matching, anti-spike CD8 responses were favored while private and CD4 specificities went missing.

Each cDNA molecule carried a unique molecular identifier. Via MiXCR, TCRdb re-called the 5' RACE reads, giving one row per CDR3 protein. This sample has about 80,000 distinct CDR3 sequences; approximately 5% occur once, and the top ten carry 6.5% to 8%. The CDR3 is 14 residues long. CDR1 is MNHEY, CDR2 SVGAGI, per germline. V lost 7 bases and J 4 bases, leaving 16 bases between the germline ends. The starting material was whole blood, obtained at baseline. The receptor's source is an adult who was a healthcare worker with PCR-confirmed SARS-CoV-2 infection or an uninfected control (not recorded which). The chain joins TRBV6-5 to TRBJ1-1; no clear D gene. CDR3 DNA sequence: TGTGCCAGCAAATTGGCCCCCGGGGTCACTGAAGCTTTCTTT. Its protein product is CASKLAPGVTEAFF.